What follows are 32 T cell receptor beta chains derived from one specimen sequenced in a study of blood T cell repertoires in COVID-19. Sequencing used immunoSEQ multiplex PCR; TCRdb keeps in-frame clones, though not all of them. The sample contains 150,000 to 200,000 clones, over 90% of which appear only once. The sequenced sample was peripheral blood. The receptors originated from a man aged 50 or older with acute or convalescent COVID-19.

The chain joins TRBV2 to TRBJ1-6; no firm D call. Trimming pared 8 bases from V and 8 bases from J, leaving 10 bases between. The CDR3 consists of 12 residues. Looked up from germline, CDR1 is SNHLY and CDR2 is FYNNEI. CDR3 residues: CASSRGDSPLHF. Written as DNA, the CDR3 is TGTGCCAGCTCCCGGGGTGATTCACCCCTCCACTTT.

The J gene is TRBJ2-2, the V gene TRBV7-2, with a possible D match to TRBD2 (5 bases). Trimming left V 2 bases short and J 0 bases short, with 7 bases between. The CDR3 is 15 amino acids. Per the germline V gene, CDR1 is SGHTA and CDR2 is FQGNSA. CDR3 sequence (DNA): TGTGCCAGCAGCTTACGCGGGCCGAACACCGGGGAGCTGTTTTTT. Translated: CASSLRGPNTGELFF.

The rearrangement uses TRBV28 and TRBJ1-4, with 11 nucleotides matching TRBD1. Germline lookup yields CDR1 MDHEN and CDR2 SYDVKM. V trimming: 5 bases; J trimming: 8 bases; junction bases outside the gene matches: 4. The CDR3 runs 14 residues. CDR3 DNA: TGTGCCAGCAGTGTCGGGACAGGGGGGGAAAAACTGTTTTTT. This encodes CASSVGTGGEKLFF.

This clone was recorded once. The rearrangement links TRBV7-2 to TRBJ2-7, with TRBD1 as a possible D gene (7 bases). The ends were cut back, 6 bases at V and 1 base at J, with 16 bases in the middle. This CDR3 has 15 amino acids. CDR1 and CDR2 (germline): SGHTA, FQGNSA. CDR3 protein: CASRLVEGASYEQYF. DNA for the CDR3: TGTGCCAGCAGACTAGTGGAGGGGGCATCCTACGAGCAGTACTTC.

This rearrangement joins TRBV11-2 to TRBJ2-7, with TRBD2 as a possible D gene (6 bases). Germline V lookup: CDR1 SGHAT, CDR2 FQNNGV. V lost 3 bases, J lost 0 bases, and 9 bases lay in between. The CDR3 is 14 residues long. As DNA, the CDR3 is TGTGCCAGCAGCTTCTCGGGGGACTCCTACGAGCAGTACTTC. Translation: CASSFSGDSYEQYF.

This clone was seen just once. The chain is built from TRBV9 and TRBJ2-7; 11 nucleotides align to TRBD1. CDR1 and CDR2 from the germline V gene are SGDLS and YYNGEE. The CDR3 runs to 15 residues. J was trimmed by 4 bases and V by 3 bases; bases with no gene match: 6. CDR3 amino acids: CASSGMDRGPYEQYF. The CDR3, as DNA: TGTGCCAGCAGCGGGATGGACAGGGGGCCTTACGAGCAGTACTTC.

The chain uses TRBV18 and TRBJ1-1; D is possibly TRBD1 (5 bases). The V end was cut by 0 bases, the J end by 1 base, with 9 bases between. Germline values: CDR1 KGHSH, CDR2 LQKENI. The CDR3 is 15 residues long. This chain's CDR3 is CASSPPGLWNTEAFF. DNA for the CDR3: TGTGCCAGCTCACCACCGGGACTCTGGAACACTGAAGCTTTCTTT. The whole variable domain, remainder taken from reference TRBV18 and TRBJ1-1, is NAGVMQNPRHLVRRRGQEARLRCSPMKGHSHVYWYRQLPEEGLKFMVYLQKENIIDESGMPKERFSAEFPKEGPSILRIQQVVRGDSAAYFCASSPPGLWNTEAFFGQGTRLTVV.

CDR3 sequence reads: CSASYSGQGSEAFF. The CDR3 DNA is TGCAGTGCTAGTTACAGTGGACAGGGGTCTGAAGCTTTCTTT. This chain uses TRBV20-1 with TRBJ1-1; 9 nucleotides agree with TRBD1. J was trimmed by 6 bases and V by 3 bases; bases with no gene match: 8. The length of the CDR3 is 14 residues. CDR1 is DFQATT, CDR2 SNEGSKA, per germline (reference sequence).

The rearrangement links TRBV9 to TRBJ2-3, with D unclear. Germline loops: CDR1 SGDLS, CDR2 YYNGEE. The CDR3 is 13 amino acids. V lost 0 bases to trimming and J lost 5 bases, with 7 bases between them. The chain's CDR3 is CASSVAREDTQYF. DNA for the CDR3: TGTGCCAGCAGCGTAGCTAGAGAAGATACGCAGTATTTT.

In this sample, this clone turned up once. The rearrangement uses TRBV4-2 and TRBJ2-5, with 7 bases aligning to TRBD2. The ends lost 3 bases at V and 5 bases at J; junction bases unmatched: 9. CDR1 and CDR2 from the germline V gene are LGHNA and YNFKEQ. CDR3 length: 15 residues. The CDR3 bases are TGTGCCAGCAGCCAGGATGGGAGGGTGGACGAGACCCAGTACTTC. Its translation is CASSQDGRVDETQYF.

This chain connects TRBV6-2 or TRBV6-3 to TRBJ1-1, with D hard to call. CDR3 length equals 13 residues. Trimming removed 2 bases at V and 1 base at J, with 5 bases between. Germline lookup yields CDR1 MNHEY and CDR2 SVGEGT. CDR3 nucleotide sequence: TGTGCCAGCAGTTACACAACGAACACTGAAGCTTTCTTT. Its protein product is CASSYTTNTEAFF.

The chain combines TRBV19 with TRBJ1-1; 7 bases fit TRBD1. Germline V gives CDR1 LNHDA, CDR2 SQIVND (reference sequence). V lost 3 bases and J lost 3; bases outside the gene matches: 7. The CDR3 consists of 15 residues. Written as DNA, the CDR3 is TGTGCCAGTAGTATCGAGGGGGCTGTATACACTGAAGCTTTCTTT. Its translation: CASSIEGAVYTEAFF. Complete variable domain (other parts from reference TRBV19 and TRBJ1-1): DGGITQSPKYLFRKEGQNVTLSCEQNLNHDAMYWYRQDPGQGLRLIYYSQIVNDFQKGDIAEGYSVSREKKESFPLTVTSAQKNPTAFYLCASSIEGAVYTEAFFGQGTRLTVV.

The V call is TRBV30, the J call TRBJ1-2; tentative D call: TRBD1 (5 bases). The V end lost 2 bases, the J end lost 3 bases, and 10 bases lay between the germline ends. CDR3 length: 13 residues. Germline CDR1 and CDR2: GTSNPN and SVGIG (reference sequence). CDR3 region: CAWSKGADYGYTF. The CDR3 bases are TGTGCCTGGAGTAAAGGGGCAGACTATGGCTACACCTTC. The full variable domain, its missing parts supplied by reference TRBV30 and TRBJ1-2, is SQTIHQWPATLVQPVGSPLSLECTVEGTSNPNLYWYRQAAGRGLQLLFYSVGIGQISSEVPQNLSASRPQDRQFILSSKKLLLSDSGFYLCAWSKGADYGYTFGSGTRLTVV.

The chain employs TRBV6-5 and TRBJ2-7; 11 nucleotides match TRBD1. CDR3 size: 14 residues. The germline V gene has CDR1 MNHEY and CDR2 SVGAGI. V gave up 11 bases and J gave up 11 bases; unmatched junction bases: 17. The CDR3 here is CAGAPDRGRGAKYF. The CDR3 bases are TGTGCCGGTGCGCCGGACAGGGGGCGAGGTGCCAAGTACTTC.

The chain recombines TRBV6-5 with TRBJ2-7, with TRBD1 matching 7 bases. J was trimmed by 2 bases and V by 6 bases; bases with no gene match: 7. This CDR3 is built from 14 residues. Germline assignment: CDR1 MNHEY and CDR2 SVGAGI. CDR3 residues: CASRPGTATYEQYF. In nucleotides, the CDR3 is TGTGCCAGCAGACCCGGGACAGCTACCTACGAGCAGTACTTC.

The genes are TRBV11-1 and TRBJ2-7; D might be TRBD1 (5 bases). The germline V gene encodes CDR1 SGHAT and CDR2 FQDESV (reference sequence). Trimming took 2 bases from V and 1 from J, leaving 9 bases between them. This CDR3 has 14 residues. CDR3 residues: CASSLQKGSYEQYF. The CDR3 DNA sequence: TGTGCCAGCAGCTTACAAAAGGGGTCCTACGAGCAGTACTTC.

This clone was observed a handful of times. V usage is TRBV11-2 and J usage is TRBJ1-6; unclear D gene. The V gene's germline CDR1 is SGHAT and CDR2 FQNNGV. V shed 0 bases and J shed 7 bases, with 7 bases lying between them. This CDR3 is built from 14 residues. The CDR3 region is CASSLEQPNSPLHF. The DNA for the CDR3 is TGTGCCAGCAGCTTAGAACAGCCGAATTCACCCCTCCACTTT.

The chain joins TRBV18 to TRBJ2-6, with TRBD1 as a possible D gene (6 bases). There are 16 residues in the CDR3. CDR1 and CDR2 from the germline V gene are KGHSH and LQKENI. The V and J ends lost 6 bases and 0 bases respectively, with 12 bases between them. The CDR3 spells CASSTGSGSGANVLTF. The CDR3 DNA reads TGTGCCAGCTCGACAGGAAGCGGCTCTGGGGCCAACGTCCTGACTTTC.

This clone showed up just once. This chain joins TRBV9 and TRBJ2-3; D perhaps matches TRBD2 (7 bases). V was trimmed by 4 bases and J by 6 bases, leaving 18 bases between them. Germline V lookup: CDR1 SGDLS, CDR2 YYNGEE. This CDR3 has 15 amino acids. This CDR3 is CASSPYSAGADTQYF. The CDR3 coding sequence is TGTGCCAGCAGCCCCTATTCCGCGGGGGCTGATACGCAGTATTTT.

This clone was seen a few times. The chain carries TRBV29-1 and TRBJ1-1; D is unclear. CDR3 length: 13 amino acids. Trimming removed 1 base from V and 6 bases from J, with 12 bases in between. The V gene's germline CDR1 is SQVTM and CDR2 ANQGSEA. The CDR3 sequence: CSVEGTGLAEAFF. CDR3 nucleotides: TGCAGCGTTGAAGGCACCGGTTTGGCTGAAGCTTTCTTT.

In DNA, the CDR3 is TGCAGCGTTCAGGGGATCTTAGCCTATGGCTACACCTTC. Protein: CSVQGILAYGYTF. This chain joins TRBV29-1 and TRBJ1-2; tentatively, D is TRBD1 (6 bases). Per the germline V gene, CDR1 is SQVTM and CDR2 is ANQGSEA. V dropped 5 bases and J dropped 4 bases, with 14 bases sitting between them. The CDR3 consists of 13 residues.

The chain uses TRBV14 and TRBJ1-3; 8 nucleotides agree with TRBD1. The length of the CDR3 is 15 residues. Germline assignment: CDR1 SGHDN and CDR2 FVKESK. The junction had 5 bases not matched to a gene; V was cut back by 5 bases and J by 2 bases. This chain's CDR3 is CASSIGTGPGNTIYF. The CDR3 nucleotides are TGTGCCAGCAGCATCGGGACAGGACCTGGAAACACCATATATTTT.

The chain recombines TRBV5-4 with TRBJ1-2; 9 bases are shared with TRBD1. Unmatched junction bases numbered 9, after V lost 4 bases and J lost 5 bases. The length of the CDR3 is 15 residues. Germline V gene lookup returns CDR1 SGHNT and CDR2 YYREEE (reference sequence). The CDR3 loop reads CASSEGQGQEYGYTF. In nucleotides, the CDR3 is TGTGCCAGCAGCGAAGGACAGGGGCAAGAATATGGCTACACCTTC.

The rearrangement uses TRBV28 and TRBJ1-1; no reliable D call. Trimming took 3 bases from V and 1 from J, leaving 6 bases between them. This CDR3 contains 13 residues. Germline CDR1 reads MDHEN; CDR2 reads SYDVKM. CDR3 DNA sequence: TGTGCCAGCAGTTTTAGCGGGAACACTGAAGCTTTCTTT. Translated, it gives CASSFSGNTEAFF. The variable domain in full, completed from reference TRBV28 and TRBJ1-1, reads DVKVTQSSRYLVKRTGEKVFLECVQDMDHENMFWYRQDPGLGLRLIYFSYDVKMKEKGDIPEGYSVSREKKERFSLILESASTNQTSMYLCASSFSGNTEAFFGQGTRLTVV.

The chain combines TRBV6-4 with TRBJ2-3; 11 bases map to TRBD2. Trimming at V came to 4 bases and at J to 4 bases, leaving 1 base not matched to a gene. This CDR3 spans 14 amino acids. Germline values: CDR1 MRHNA, CDR2 SNTAGT. CDR3 nucleotides: TGTGCCAGCAGTGGACTAGCGGGATCAGATACGCAGTATTTT. Protein sequence: CASSGLAGSDTQYF.

This chain connects TRBV7-2 to TRBJ1-3; TRBD1 matches 7 bases. CDR1 and CDR2 from the germline V gene are SGHTA and FQGNSA. The CDR3 has 15 residues. V shed 6 bases and J 2 bases; nucleotides not matched to a gene: 7. Written as DNA, the CDR3 is TGTGCCAGCAGTTTACAGGGGAGAACTGGAAACACCATATATTTT. Protein: CASSLQGRTGNTIYF.

This clone occurred once. The rearrangement uses TRBV27 and TRBJ2-3; possible D gene TRBD1, 6 bases. Germline values: CDR1 MNHEY, CDR2 SMNVEV (reference sequence). The CDR3 contains 12 residues. V lost 6 bases and J 6 bases, leaving 10 bases between the germline ends. The CDR3: CASSQGWDTQYF. CDR3 bases: TGTGCCAGCAGCCAGGGGTGGGATACGCAGTATTTT.

In DNA, the CDR3 is TGTGCCAGCAGCTTAGCCCAGGGACAGGGGGCACCCCTCCACTTT. Residues: CASSLAQGQGAPLHF. The rearrangement joins TRBV7-9 to TRBJ1-6; 11 nucleotides line up with TRBD1. Losses at the gene ends were 0 bases for V and 11 bases for J; bases not matched to a gene: 3. The CDR3 runs 15 residues. CDR1 is SEHNR and CDR2 is FQNEAQ in the germline V gene (reference sequence).

The V and J genes are TRBV7-9 and TRBJ2-7; 7 nucleotides agree with TRBD1. The germline V gene encodes CDR1 SEHNR and CDR2 FQNEAQ (reference sequence). Trimming cost V 2 bases and J 3 bases; bases outside gene matches: 7. The CDR3 covers 15 residues. The DNA of the CDR3 is TGTGCCAGCAGCTTATTGGGTGGGACAGTCTACGAGCAGTACTTC. Encoded protein: CASSLLGGTVYEQYF.

This chain connects TRBV28 to TRBJ1-1, with D maybe TRBD1 (5 bases). The length of the CDR3 is 14 residues. Germline V gene sequence: CDR1 MDHEN, CDR2 SYDVKM. V gave up 1 base and J gave up 4 bases, with 10 bases separating them. The CDR3 sequence is CASSLFGGTTEAFF. The CDR3 bases are TGTGCCAGCAGTTTATTTGGGGGGACCACTGAAGCTTTCTTT.

The V and J genes are TRBV27 and TRBJ1-2; no clear D. Germline V gene sequence: CDR1 MNHEY, CDR2 SMNVEV (reference sequence). V gave up 6 bases and J gave up 4 bases, with 21 bases separating them. This CDR3 spans 16 amino acids. CDR3 region: CASSPGGPVPLYGYTF. The CDR3 DNA sequence: TGTGCCAGCAGCCCCGGAGGACCGGTCCCTCTCTATGGCTACACCTTC.

The V gene is TRBV5-4, the J gene TRBJ2-1; D may be TRBD1 (6 bases). Germline CDR1 and CDR2: SGHNT and YYREEE (reference sequence). Between the trimmed V and J ends, which lost 4 bases and 8 bases, there was a span of 13 bases. The CDR3 covers 13 residues. CDR3 loop: CASSPKGQHEQFF. DNA of the CDR3: TGTGCCAGCAGCCCGAAGGGACAACATGAGCAGTTCTTC.